Sequencing of this TCR beta chain was carried out in a study of shared clonotypes between healthy human individuals. Germline loops: CDR1 SGHTA, CDR2 FQGTGA. The CDR3 length is 15 residues. The J segment lost 3 bases and the V segment lost 3 bases, leaving 1 base of the junction unmatched. Selected positively for CCR7 and CD45RO-negative, naive CD8 cells excluded terminally differentiated effector memory CD45RA+ cells. Clones were read by immunoSEQ multiplex PCR, and TCRdb kept only the in-frame ones, dropping some. The data contain 750,000 to 1,000,000 clones, 80% to 95% of them singletons. A note on this clone: The same CDR3 can be traced to other DNA sequences in this sample.

Sequenced input: naive CD8+ T cells sorted from blood. The V gene is TRBV7-3, the J gene TRBJ2-3; TRBD2 aligns across 12 bases. The sequence was obtained from a man younger than 45 in good health. CDR3 residues: CASSLGLAGTDTQYF. The CDR3 DNA reads TGTGCCAGCAGCTTGGGACTAGCGGGTACAGATACGCAGTATTTT.